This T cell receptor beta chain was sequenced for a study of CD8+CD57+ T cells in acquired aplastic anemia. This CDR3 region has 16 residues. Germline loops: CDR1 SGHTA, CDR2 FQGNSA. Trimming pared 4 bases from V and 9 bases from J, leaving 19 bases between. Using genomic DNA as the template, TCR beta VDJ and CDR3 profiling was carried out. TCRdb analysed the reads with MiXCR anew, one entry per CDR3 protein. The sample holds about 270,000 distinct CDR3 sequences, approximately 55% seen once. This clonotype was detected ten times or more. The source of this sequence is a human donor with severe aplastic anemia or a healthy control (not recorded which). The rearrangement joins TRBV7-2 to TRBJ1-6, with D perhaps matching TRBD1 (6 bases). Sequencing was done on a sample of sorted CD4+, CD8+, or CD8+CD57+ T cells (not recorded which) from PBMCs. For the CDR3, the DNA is TGTGCCAGCAGCTCCGTGTCGGTGGGGGCGGGTTCACCCCTCCACTTT. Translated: CASSSVSVGAGSPLHF.